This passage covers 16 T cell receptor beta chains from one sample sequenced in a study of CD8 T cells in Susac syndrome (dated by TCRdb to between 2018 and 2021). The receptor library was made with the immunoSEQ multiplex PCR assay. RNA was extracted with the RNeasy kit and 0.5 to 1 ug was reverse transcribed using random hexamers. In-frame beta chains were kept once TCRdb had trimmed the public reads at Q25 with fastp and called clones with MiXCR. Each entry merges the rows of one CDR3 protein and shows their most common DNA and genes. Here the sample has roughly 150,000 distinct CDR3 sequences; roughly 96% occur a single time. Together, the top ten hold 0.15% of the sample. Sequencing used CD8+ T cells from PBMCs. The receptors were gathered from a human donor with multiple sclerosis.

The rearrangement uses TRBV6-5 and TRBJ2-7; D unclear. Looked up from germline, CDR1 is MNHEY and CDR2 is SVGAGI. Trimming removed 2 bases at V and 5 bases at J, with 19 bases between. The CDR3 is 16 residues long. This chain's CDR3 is CASSYKIRVPHHEQYF. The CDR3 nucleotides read TGTGCCAGCAGTTACAAGATTAGGGTCCCCCACCACGAGCAGTACTTC.

CDR3 loop: CTSSPPGAGSNEQYV. The CDR3 bases are TGCACCAGCAGCCCCCCGGGAGCGGGGAGTAACGAGCAGTACGTC. V and J are TRBV1 and TRBJ2-7; the D call of TRBD1 is as the table states it, not checked on the DNA. TRBV1 is recorded as a pseudogene. CDR3 length: 15 amino acids.

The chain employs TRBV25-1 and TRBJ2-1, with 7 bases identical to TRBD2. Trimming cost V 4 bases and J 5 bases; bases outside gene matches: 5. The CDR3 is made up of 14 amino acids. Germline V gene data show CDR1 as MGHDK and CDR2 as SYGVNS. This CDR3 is CASSVSGYHNEQFF. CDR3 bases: TGTGCCAGCAGTGTTAGCGGGTACCACAATGAGCAGTTCTTC.

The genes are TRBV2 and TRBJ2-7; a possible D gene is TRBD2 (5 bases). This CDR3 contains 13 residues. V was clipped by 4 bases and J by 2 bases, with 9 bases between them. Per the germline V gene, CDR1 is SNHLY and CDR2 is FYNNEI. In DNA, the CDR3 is TGTGCCAGCAGTGTCCGGAGGACCTACGAGCAGTACGTC. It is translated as CASSVRRTYEQYV.

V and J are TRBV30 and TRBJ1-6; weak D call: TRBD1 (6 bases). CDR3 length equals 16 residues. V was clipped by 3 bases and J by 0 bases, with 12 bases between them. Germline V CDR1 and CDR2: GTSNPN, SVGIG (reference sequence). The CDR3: CAWRDSLSSYNSPLHF. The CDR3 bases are TGTGCCTGGAGGGACAGTCTAAGCTCCTATAATTCACCCCTCCACTTT.

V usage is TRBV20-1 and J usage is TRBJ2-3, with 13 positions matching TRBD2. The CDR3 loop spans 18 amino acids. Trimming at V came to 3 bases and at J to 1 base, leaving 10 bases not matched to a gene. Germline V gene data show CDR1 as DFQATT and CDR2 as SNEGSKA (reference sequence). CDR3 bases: TGCAGTGCTAGTGGAGGGACTAGCGGGGATGGGGGCACAGATACGCAGTATTTT. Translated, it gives CSASGGTSGDGGTDTQYF.

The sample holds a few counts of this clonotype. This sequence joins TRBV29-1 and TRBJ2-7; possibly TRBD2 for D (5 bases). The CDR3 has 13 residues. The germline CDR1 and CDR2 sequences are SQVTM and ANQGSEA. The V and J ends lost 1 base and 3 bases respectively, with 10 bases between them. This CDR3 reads CSVEGGGFYEQYF. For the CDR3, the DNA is TGCAGCGTTGAAGGAGGCGGGTTCTACGAGCAGTACTTC.

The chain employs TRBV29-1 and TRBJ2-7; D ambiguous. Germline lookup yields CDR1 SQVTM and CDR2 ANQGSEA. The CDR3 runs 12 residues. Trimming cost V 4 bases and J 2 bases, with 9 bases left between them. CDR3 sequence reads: CSVVGITYEQYF. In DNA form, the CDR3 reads TGCAGCGTTGTGGGAATAACCTACGAGCAGTACTTC.

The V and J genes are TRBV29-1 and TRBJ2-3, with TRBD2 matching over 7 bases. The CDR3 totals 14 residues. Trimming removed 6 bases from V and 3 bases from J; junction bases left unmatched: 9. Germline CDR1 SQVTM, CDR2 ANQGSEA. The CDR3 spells CSVRPTSETDTQYF. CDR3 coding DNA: TGCAGCGTGCGGCCCACTAGCGAAACAGATACGCAGTATTTT.

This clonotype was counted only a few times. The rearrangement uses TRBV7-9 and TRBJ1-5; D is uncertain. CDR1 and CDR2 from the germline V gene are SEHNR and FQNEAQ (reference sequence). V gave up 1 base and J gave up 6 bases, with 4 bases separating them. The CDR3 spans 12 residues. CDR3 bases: TGTGCCAGCAGCTTAGAAGGTCAGCCCCAGCATTTT. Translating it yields CASSLEGQPQHF.

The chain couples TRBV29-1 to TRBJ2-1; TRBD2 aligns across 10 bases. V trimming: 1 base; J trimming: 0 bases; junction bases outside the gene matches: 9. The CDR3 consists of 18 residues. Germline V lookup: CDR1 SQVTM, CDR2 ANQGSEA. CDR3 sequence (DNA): TGCAGCGTTGAAGGGCTAGCGGGGGAACCGAGCTCCTACAATGAGCAGTTCTTC. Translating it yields CSVEGLAGEPSSYNEQFF.

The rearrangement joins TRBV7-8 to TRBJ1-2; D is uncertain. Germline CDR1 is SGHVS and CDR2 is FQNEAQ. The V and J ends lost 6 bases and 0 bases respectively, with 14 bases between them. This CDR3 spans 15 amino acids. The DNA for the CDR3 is TGTGCCAGCAGACCTTCTGTAGTAGCTAACTATGGCTACACCTTC. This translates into CASRPSVVANYGYTF.

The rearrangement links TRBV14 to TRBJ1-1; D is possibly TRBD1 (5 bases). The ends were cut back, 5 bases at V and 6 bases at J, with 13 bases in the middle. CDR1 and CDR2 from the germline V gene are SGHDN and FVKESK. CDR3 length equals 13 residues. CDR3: CASSVVGGAEAFF. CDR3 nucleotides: TGTGCCAGCAGCGTGGTGGGGGGTGCTGAAGCTTTCTTT.

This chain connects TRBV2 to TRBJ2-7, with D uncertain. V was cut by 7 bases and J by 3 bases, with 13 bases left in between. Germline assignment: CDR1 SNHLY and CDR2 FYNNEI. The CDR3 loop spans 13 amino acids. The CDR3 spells CASMMPRDYEQYF. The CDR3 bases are TGTGCCAGCATGATGCCTAGGGACTACGAGCAGTACTTC.

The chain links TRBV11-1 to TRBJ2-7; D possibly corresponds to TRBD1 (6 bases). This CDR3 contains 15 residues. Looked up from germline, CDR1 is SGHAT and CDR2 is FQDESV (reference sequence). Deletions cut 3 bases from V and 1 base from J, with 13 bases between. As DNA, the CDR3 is TGTGCCAGCAGCTTTGAGGTTCAGGGGTCCTACGAGCAGTACTTC. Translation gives CASSFEVQGSYEQYF. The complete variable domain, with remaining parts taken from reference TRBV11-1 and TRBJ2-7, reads EAEVAQSPRYKITEKSQAVAFWCDPISGHATLYWYRQILGQGPELLVQFQDESVVDDSQLPKDRFSAERLKGVDSTLKIQPAELGDSAMYLCASSFEVQGSYEQYFGPGTRLTVT.

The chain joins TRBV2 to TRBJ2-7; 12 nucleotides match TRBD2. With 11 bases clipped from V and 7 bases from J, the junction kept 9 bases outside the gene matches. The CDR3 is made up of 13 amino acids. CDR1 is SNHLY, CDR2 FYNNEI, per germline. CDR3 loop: CASMGLAGPEQYV. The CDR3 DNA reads TGTGCCTCTATGGGACTAGCGGGTCCAGAGCAGTACGTC.